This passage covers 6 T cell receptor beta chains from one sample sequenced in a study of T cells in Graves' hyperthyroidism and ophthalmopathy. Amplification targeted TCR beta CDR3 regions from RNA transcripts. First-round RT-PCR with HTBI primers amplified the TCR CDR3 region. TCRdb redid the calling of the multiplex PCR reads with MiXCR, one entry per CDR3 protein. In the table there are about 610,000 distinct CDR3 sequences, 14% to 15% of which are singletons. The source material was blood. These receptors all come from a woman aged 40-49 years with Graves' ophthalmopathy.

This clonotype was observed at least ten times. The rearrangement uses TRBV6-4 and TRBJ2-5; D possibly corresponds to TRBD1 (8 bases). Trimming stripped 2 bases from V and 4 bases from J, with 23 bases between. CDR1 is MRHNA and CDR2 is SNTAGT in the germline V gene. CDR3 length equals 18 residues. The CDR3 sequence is CASSDGGAGGQGGETQYF. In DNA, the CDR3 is TGTGCCAGCAGTGACGGGGGGGCAGGGGGCCAGGGTGGAGAGACCCAGTACTTC.

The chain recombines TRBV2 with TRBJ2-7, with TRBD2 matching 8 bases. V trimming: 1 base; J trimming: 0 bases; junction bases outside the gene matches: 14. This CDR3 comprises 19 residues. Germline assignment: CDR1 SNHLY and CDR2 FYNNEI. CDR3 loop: CASSEGTGLREVDSYEQYF. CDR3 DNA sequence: TGTGCCAGCAGTGAAGGTACAGGGTTGCGGGAGGTGGACTCCTACGAGCAGTACTTC.

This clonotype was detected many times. Written as DNA, the CDR3 is TGTGCCAGCAGTTTCGGAGACTCCCTCAATGAGCAGTTCTTC. Translation gives CASSFGDSLNEQFF. The chain combines TRBV27 with TRBJ2-1; the D is unclear. CDR1 and CDR2 (germline): MNHEY, SMNVEV (reference sequence). The CDR3 has 14 amino acids. V lost 3 bases and J 6 bases, leaving 12 bases between the germline ends.

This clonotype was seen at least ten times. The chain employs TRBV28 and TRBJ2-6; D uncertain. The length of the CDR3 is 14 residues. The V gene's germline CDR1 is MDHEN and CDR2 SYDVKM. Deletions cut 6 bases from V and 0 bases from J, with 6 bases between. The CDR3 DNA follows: TGTGCCAGCAGAGAGAGCTCTGGGGCCAACGTCCTGACTTTC. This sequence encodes CASRESSGANVLTF. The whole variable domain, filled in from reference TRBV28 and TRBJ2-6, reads DVKVTQSSRYLVKRTGEKVFLECVQDMDHENMFWYRQDPGLGLRLIYFSYDVKMKEKGDIPEGYSVSREKKERFSLILESASTNQTSMYLCASRESSGANVLTFGAGSRLTVL.

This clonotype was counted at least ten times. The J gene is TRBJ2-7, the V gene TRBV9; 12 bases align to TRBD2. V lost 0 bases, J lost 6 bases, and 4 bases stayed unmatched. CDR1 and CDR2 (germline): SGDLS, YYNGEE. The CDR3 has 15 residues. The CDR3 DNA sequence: TGTGCCAGCAGCGTAGCATCTAGCGGGAGGGTCGAGCAGTACTTC. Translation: CASSVASSGRVEQYF.

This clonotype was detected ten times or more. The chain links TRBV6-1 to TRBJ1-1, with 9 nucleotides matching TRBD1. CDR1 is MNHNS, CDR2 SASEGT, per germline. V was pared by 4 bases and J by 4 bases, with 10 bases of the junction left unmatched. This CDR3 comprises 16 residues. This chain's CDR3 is CASSGGQGLRGTEAFF. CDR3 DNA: TGTGCCAGCAGTGGCGGACAGGGGCTGAGGGGCACTGAAGCTTTCTTT.